Listed below are T cell receptor beta chains from one sample, sequenced in a study of T-cell memory formation after mild COVID-19. TCRdb reanalysed the 5' RACE reads using MiXCR and keeps one entry per CDR3 protein. The data hold around 300,000 distinct CDR3 sequences, with approximately 12% observed a single time. The specimen was PBMCs or a T cell subset sorted from them (not recorded which). The origin of the receptors is a man between 18 and 35 years old who had mild COVID-19 (a few samples of this study predate the infection). Cell type and time point are not known. Each CDR3 is given with its conserved first and last residue. Each record gives: J gene, D gene, V gene, clone size, CDR3 protein, CDR3 DNA. D genes are given only for firm matches. Not every row has a clone size; where given, it reads once, few, many or a size class.

>TRBJ2-7|-|TRBV3-1|-
CASSSLIRDNYEQYF
TGTGCCAGCAGCTCCTTGATCCGGGACAACTACGAGCAGTACTTC
>TRBJ1-2|-|TRBV20-1|few
CSAREKGDLNYGYTF
TGCAGTGCTAGAGAGAAAGGGGACCTTAACTATGGCTACACCTTC
>TRBJ2-5|TRBD2|TRBV7-2|few
CASSLAGLAGGRQTQYF
TGTGCCAGCAGCTTAGCGGGACTAGCGGGGGGCCGGCAGACCCAGTACTTC
>TRBJ2-7|TRBD2|TRBV12-3/TRBV12-4|-
CASSFGSGGYEQYF
TGTGCCAGCAGTTTCGGGAGCGGGGGTTACGAGCAGTACTTC
>TRBJ1-1|-|TRBV5-1|-
CASSWTRGGNTEAFF
TGCGCCAGCAGCTGGACCAGGGGAGGGAACACTGAAGCTTTCTTT
>TRBJ1-3|TRBD1|TRBV4-2|few
CASSQPSTGNGNTIYF
TGTGCCAGCAGCCAACCGTCGACAGGGAACGGAAACACCATATATTTT
>TRBJ2-5|-|TRBV7-7|many
CASSVVGAQETQYF
TGTGCCAGCAGCGTTGTTGGGGCCCAAGAGACCCAGTACTTC
>TRBJ2-3|TRBD1|TRBV7-6|-
CASSPTGQGTHTQYF
TGTGCCAGCAGCCCAACGGGACAGGGAACTCATACGCAGTATTTT
>TRBJ1-1|-|TRBV5-1|-
CASSLEGFTEAFF
TGCGCCAGCAGCTTGGAAGGGTTCACTGAAGCTTTCTTT
>TRBJ2-7|-|TRBV5-1|many
CASSIQVLREQYF
TGCGCCAGCAGCATCCAGGTGCTACGGGAGCAGTACTTC
>TRBJ2-7|TRBD1|TRBV7-2|-
CASSWTGGALEQYF
TGTGCCAGCAGCTGGACAGGGGGCGCGCTCGAGCAGTACTTC
>TRBJ1-1|-|TRBV7-9|few
CASSLSAIEAFF
TGTGCCAGCAGCTTATCTGCCATAGAAGCTTTCTTT
>TRBJ2-4|-|TRBV7-9|few
CASSAAGGVDIQYF
TGTGCCAGCAGCGCGGCAGGCGGGGTTGACATTCAGTACTTC
>TRBJ1-2|TRBD1|TRBV20-1|few
CSASGTGYYGYTF
TGCAGTGCTTCCGGGACAGGATACTATGGCTACACCTTC
>TRBJ2-5|-|TRBV4-1|-
CASSQGVVGGETQYF
TGCGCCAGCAGCCAAGGGGTCGTTGGGGGGGAGACCCAGTACTTC
>TRBJ2-1|-|TRBV28|-
CASSSVKGPRGWYNEQFF
TGTGCCAGCAGTTCAGTAAAGGGACCTCGGGGGTGGTACAATGAGCAGTTCTTC
>TRBJ2-1|TRBD1|TRBV24-1|few
CATSDSGQGDNEQFF
TGTGCCACCAGTGATTCGGGACAGGGGGACAATGAGCAGTTCTTC
>TRBJ2-3|-|TRBV27|-
CASSKGVAGSYRDTQYF
TGTGCCAGCAGCAAGGGGGTGGCTGGCAGCTATAGAGATACGCAGTATTTT
>TRBJ1-1|-|TRBV6-5|few
CASSYWVGPNTEAFF
TGTGCCAGCAGTTACTGGGTCGGACCGAACACTGAAGCTTTCTTT
>TRBJ2-2|-|TRBV7-2|many
CASSLRQIGELFF
TGTGCCAGCAGCTTAAGGCAGATCGGGGAGCTGTTTTTT
>TRBJ2-1|TRBD2|TRBV6-5|many
CASGGGRSLYNEQFF
TGTGCCAGTGGGGGGGGGAGGTCCCTTTACAATGAGCAGTTCTTC
>TRBJ2-3|-|TRBV7-3|few
CASSSWSGSTKGTDTQYF
TGTGCCAGCAGCTCGTGGTCGGGATCGACAAAGGGCACAGATACGCAGTATTTT
>TRBJ2-3|-|TRBV14|few
CASSPAIPRTDTQYF
TGTGCCAGCAGCCCCGCGATCCCCCGCACAGATACGCAGTATTTT
>TRBJ2-5|TRBD2|TRBV7-6|few
CASSSWTSGGLQETQYF
TGTGCCAGCAGCTCCTGGACTAGCGGGGGCCTCCAAGAGACCCAGTACTTC
>TRBJ2-1|-|TRBV7-8|-
CASSLVQDDEQFF
TGTGCCAGCAGCTTAGTGCAAGACGATGAGCAGTTCTTC
>TRBJ1-2|TRBD1|TRBV6-1|few
CASSDRDRAYGYTF
TGTGCCAGCAGTGACCGGGACAGAGCCTATGGCTACACCTTC
>TRBJ2-1|TRBD2|TRBV3-1|few
CASSQDRGGVDEQFF
TGTGCCAGCAGCCAAGACCGGGGGGGCGTGGATGAGCAGTTCTTC
>TRBJ2-5|TRBD2|TRBV4-2|many
CASSSRSSGGQETQYF
TGTGCCAGCAGCAGCCGGTCTAGCGGGGGGCAAGAGACCCAGTACTTC
>TRBJ2-3|-|TRBV12-3/TRBV12-4|-
CASVWGATDTQYF
TGTGCCAGCGTCTGGGGGGCCACAGATACGCAGTATTTT
>TRBJ2-7|TRBD1|TRBV7-8|few
CASSSLQGDDSYEQYF
TGTGCCAGCAGCTCACTACAGGGGGATGACTCCTACGAGCAGTACTTC
>TRBJ1-3|-|TRBV3-1|-
CASGGASGNTIYF
TGTGCCAGCGGGGGGGCATCTGGAAACACCATATATTTT
>TRBJ1-2|-|TRBV4-3|few
CASSQAGRAYTF
TGCGCCAGCAGCCAAGCGGGTAGGGCCTACACCTTC
>TRBJ2-1|TRBD2|TRBV4-3|many
CASSQERGIYEQFF
TGCGCCAGCAGCCAAGAGCGGGGGATCTATGAGCAGTTCTTC
>TRBJ2-1|-|TRBV28|few
CASSEGGSSYNEQFF
TGTGCCAGCAGTGAGGGTGGGAGCTCCTACAATGAGCAGTTCTTC
>TRBJ1-5|-|TRBV12-3/TRBV12-4|few
CASRRRQDQPQHF
TGTGCCAGCAGGCGCCGACAGGATCAGCCCCAGCATTTT
>TRBJ2-1|-|TRBV13|few
CASSPTPRFDEQFF
TGTGCCAGCAGCCCTACCCCGCGTTTCGATGAGCAGTTCTTC
>TRBJ2-3|-|TRBV6-2/TRBV6-3|many
CASSYSETDTDTQYF
TGTGCCAGCAGTTACTCCGAGACCGACACAGATACGCAGTATTTT
>TRBJ2-5|-|TRBV7-9|many
CASSLTQETQYF
TGTGCCAGCAGCTTAACTCAAGAGACCCAGTACTTC
>TRBJ2-1|-|TRBV2|-
CASSSLRVYNEQFF
TGTGCCAGCAGCTCGCTGCGGGTCTACAATGAGCAGTTCTTC
>TRBJ2-1|TRBD2|TRBV4-2|-
CASSPRAGGGDEQFF
TGTGCCAGCAGCCCGCGAGCGGGGGGAGGCGATGAGCAGTTCTTC
>TRBJ2-5|-|TRBV18|few
CASSPGAGGHATQYF
TGTGCCAGCTCACCGGGGGCCGGCGGTCATGCGACCCAGTACTTC
>TRBJ2-7|TRBD1|TRBV12-3/TRBV12-4|-
CASSRQGWGSEQYF
TGTGCCAGCAGCAGACAGGGTTGGGGCTCCGAGCAGTACTTC
>TRBJ2-3|-|TRBV18|-
CASSPPEGTDTQYF
TGTGCCAGCTCACCACCGGAGGGAACCGATACGCAGTATTTT
>TRBJ2-1|TRBD2|TRBV9|few
CASSARLAGGPRVNEQFF
TGTGCCAGCAGCGCGCGACTAGCGGGGGGGCCAAGGGTGAATGAGCAGTTCTTC
>TRBJ1-1|-|TRBV20-1|-
CSASRLDEAFF
TGCAGTGCTTCCCGACTGGATGAAGCTTTCTTT
>TRBJ2-1|-|TRBV6-2/TRBV6-3|few
CASKESSYNEQFF
TGTGCCAGCAAAGAGAGCTCCTACAATGAGCAGTTCTTC
>TRBJ1-4|TRBD1|TRBV7-9|-
CASSWQGAYEKLFF
TGTGCCAGCAGCTGGCAGGGGGCATATGAAAAACTGTTTTTT
>TRBJ2-1|TRBD1|TRBV27|few
CASSPGQGIYNEQFF
TGTGCCAGCAGCCCGGGACAGGGTATCTACAATGAGCAGTTCTTC
>TRBJ1-1|-|TRBV6-5|few
CASSSQRGPSQAFF
TGTGCCAGCAGTTCTCAACGCGGACCGAGTCAAGCTTTCTTT
>TRBJ2-2|-|TRBV4-1|-
CASSQYNAGELFF
TGCGCCAGCAGCCAGTATAACGCCGGGGAGCTGTTTTTT
>TRBJ2-7|TRBD2|TRBV6-6|few
CASSHPGGVPYEQYF
TGTGCCAGCAGTCACCCCGGGGGGGTCCCCTACGAGCAGTACTTC
>TRBJ2-3|TRBD2|TRBV11-3|-
CASSSTDPSGVSSTDTQYF
TGTGCCAGCAGCTCGACTGACCCTAGCGGGGTTTCTAGCACAGATACGCAGTATTTT
>TRBJ1-5|TRBD1|TRBV27|few
CASSFRGRNQPQHF
TGTGCCAGCAGTTTTAGGGGGCGCAATCAGCCCCAGCATTTT
>TRBJ1-6|-|TRBV12-3/TRBV12-4|-
CASSPTLGGWSPLHF
TGTGCCAGCAGTCCGACTTTGGGGGGCTGGTCACCCCTCCACTTT
>TRBJ1-5|TRBD1|TRBV6-5|few
CASQGANQPQHF
TGTGCCAGCCAGGGGGCCAATCAGCCCCAGCATTTT
>TRBJ1-2|TRBD1|TRBV6-5|many
CASSTDRAGYGYTF
TGTGCCAGCAGTACGGACAGGGCTGGCTATGGCTACACCTTC
>TRBJ2-5|TRBD1|TRBV9|few
CASSEDRDETQYF
TGTGCCAGCAGCGAAGACAGGGATGAGACCCAGTACTTC